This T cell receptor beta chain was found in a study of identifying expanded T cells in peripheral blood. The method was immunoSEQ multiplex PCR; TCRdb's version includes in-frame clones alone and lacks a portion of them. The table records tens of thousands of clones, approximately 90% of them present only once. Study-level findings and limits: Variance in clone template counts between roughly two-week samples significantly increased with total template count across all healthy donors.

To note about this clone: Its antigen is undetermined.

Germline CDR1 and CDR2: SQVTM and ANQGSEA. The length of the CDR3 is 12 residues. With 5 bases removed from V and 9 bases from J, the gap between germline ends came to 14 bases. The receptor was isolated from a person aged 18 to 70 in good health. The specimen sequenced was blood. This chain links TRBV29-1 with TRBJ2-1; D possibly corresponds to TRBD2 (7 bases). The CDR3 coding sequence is TGCAGCGTTATAGGGGGGGACGGTGAGCAGTTCTTC. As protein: CSVIGGDGEQFF.